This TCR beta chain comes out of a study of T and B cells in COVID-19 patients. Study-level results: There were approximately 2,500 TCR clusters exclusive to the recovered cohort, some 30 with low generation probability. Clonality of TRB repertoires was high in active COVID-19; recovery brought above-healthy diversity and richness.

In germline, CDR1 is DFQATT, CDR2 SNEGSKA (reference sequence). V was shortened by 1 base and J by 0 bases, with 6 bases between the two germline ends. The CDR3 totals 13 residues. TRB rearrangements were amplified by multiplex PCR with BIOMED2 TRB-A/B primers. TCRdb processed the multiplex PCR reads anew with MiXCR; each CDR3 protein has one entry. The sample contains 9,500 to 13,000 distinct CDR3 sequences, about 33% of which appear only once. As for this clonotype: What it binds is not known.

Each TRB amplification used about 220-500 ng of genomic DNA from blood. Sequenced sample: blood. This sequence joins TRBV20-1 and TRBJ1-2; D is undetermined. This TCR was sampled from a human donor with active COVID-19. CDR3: CSARVSANYGYTF. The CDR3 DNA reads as TGCAGTGCTAGAGTTTCGGCTAACTATGGCTACACCTTC.